This TCR beta chain was obtained from a study of cytomegalovirus exposure and HLA in healthy donors. General study findings and limits: Researchers catalogued approximately 170 TCR beta chains as cytomegalovirus-associated.

Use of 60 Vbeta and 13 Jbeta primers characterized the PCR. Clones were read by immunoSEQ multiplex PCR, and TCRdb kept only the in-frame ones, dropping some. The table has over 150,000 clones, 60% to 80% seen once. Regarding this clone: Its matching antigen is unknown.

This TCR came from a male donor in good health and CMV-seronegative. The specimen was PBMCs.

DNA for the CDR3: TGTGCCAGCAGCGATCCGGGACTAGCGGGGAACTACGAGCAGTACTTC. Its protein is CASSDPGLAGNYEQYF. The chain employs TRBV7-9 and TRBJ2-7; 13 bases are shared with TRBD2. With V trimmed by 5 bases and J by 3 bases, 7 bases remained unmatched. The CDR3 totals 16 residues. Germline V lookup: CDR1 SEHNR, CDR2 FQNEAQ (reference sequence).